This T cell receptor beta chain was captured by sequencing in a study of cytomegalovirus exposure and HLA in healthy donors. Sequenced by immunoSEQ multiplex PCR; TCRdb stores in-frame clones only, minus some. The sample lists about 130,000 clones, around 89% seen once, with 6.2% in the top ten. As to this clone: Its cognate antigen is unknown.

Study-level points and caveats: A list of roughly 160 TCR beta chains associated with cytomegalovirus was given.

Germline CDR1 reads SGHDT; CDR2 reads YYEEEE. V was pared by 3 bases and J by 7 bases, with 9 bases of the junction left unmatched. The CDR3 consists of 16 residues. Separation from the approximately 660-subject first cohort characterized the roughly 120-subject validation cohort, to which the donors belonged. The sample taken for sequencing was PBMCs. The chain recombines TRBV5-6 with TRBJ2-4; 11 nucleotides agree with TRBD2. This TCR was recovered from a woman in her twenties or thirties in good health and CMV-seropositive. Here the CDR3 DNA reads TGTGCCAGCAGCTACGGGACTAGCGGCCAGCGGAACATTCAGTACTTC. Its translation: CASSYGTSGQRNIQYF.